This T cell receptor beta chain appears in the sequencing data of a study of blood T cell repertoires in COVID-19 (dated by TCRdb to about 2020). Background on the whole study: Samples from collaborators originated in the United States, Italy and Spain and spanned both the acute and convalescent phases of COVID-19. HLA class I and class II types, where available, came from metadata supplied by the sample provider rather than from assay-based typing. Samples came from the ongoing ImmuneRACE study (first 160 participants) plus 1,254 subjects from 6 global collaborators. Subjects who had been exposed to COVID-19, were actively infected with it, or had recovered from it provided the deeply sampled blood TCRbeta repertoires that made up the dataset. Nearly every sample came with metadata listing a de-identified subject ID, COVID-19 status, age in years and sex. The repertoires were released in a freely available public database meant as a resource for research on the immune response to SARS-CoV-2. The prospective study material was composed of cDNA or gDNA derived from T cells, B-cell-depleted T cells, or PBMCs.

V loses 7 bases, J loses 7 bases, and the germline ends lie 22 bases apart. From the cysteine up to the phenylalanine, the CDR3 has a length of 15 residues. The CDR3 DNA has 45 bases and is translated from base 1. The germline V gene encodes CDR1 MNHEY and CDR2 SVGAGI. Overall study results and their limits: Clinical and demographic metadata were provided uncurated, with the amount varying by source and participant.

Details on this clone: There is no known antigen for this receptor. There are no base qualities to consult, and no much larger clone falls within one base.

TCRbeta CDR3 regions were amplified from genomic DNA by means of the immunoSEQ Assay, a bias-controlled multiplex PCR. Per the original workflow: Nucleated cell counts per sample were estimated from amplification of reference gene primers within the assay. Sequence reads were collapsed and filtered to measure the absolute abundance of every unique TCRbeta CDR3 rearrangement. For each sample, productive Simpson clonality was calculated as the square root of Simpson's diversity index over productive rearrangements. Drawn from immuneACCESS, this table holds only the in-frame rearrangements with V and J called that TCRdb kept. Clones are partly lost; checked studies trace under half to an unresolved V gene and leave the rest unexplained. That table furnishes V, J and clone size, whereas the DNA furnished D and trimming. The sample table records under 95,000 clones; 70% to 90% of these occur just once. The ten largest clones add up to under 3.5% of the sample.

At one collaborating source in Seattle, patients were enrolled during active infection and were followed longitudinally through the course of disease. Whole blood was collected in K2EDTA tubes by collaborating institutions according to the institutions' own protocols. Collaborator samples were shipped for TCRbeta analysis as frozen whole blood, isolated PBMCs, or DNA extracted from either sample type. Sequencing used peripheral blood. This sequence uses TRBV6-5 and TRBJ1-2; TRBD1 might be the D gene, on 5 matching bases. The clonotype comes from an elderly woman with COVID-19, enrolled during active disease. The CDR3 here reads CASIQHGTAGGGYTF. In nucleotides, the sequence is TGTGCCAGCATTCAACATGGGACGGCGGGGGGTGGCTACACCTTC.